This T cell receptor (beta chain) was recorded in a study of T cell changes during pregnancy in multiple sclerosis. The CDR3 runs 14 residues. Germline loops: CDR1 MNHEY, CDR2 SMNVEV (reference sequence). V lost 5 bases, J lost 5 bases, and 7 bases stayed unmatched. TCRdb keeps only in-frame clones here, not all; method: immunoSEQ multiplex PCR. The sample holds just over 30,000 clones, approximately 90% seen once. The material sequenced was CD8+ T cells from peripheral blood mononuclear cells, taken in the first trimester of pregnancy. The genes are TRBV27 and TRBJ2-7; 9 bases map to TRBD1. The receptor was derived from a female donor with multiple sclerosis, enrolled in a pregnancy study. This chain's CDR3 is CASSQTGGGHEQYF. CDR3 coding DNA: TGTGCCAGCAGTCAAACAGGGGGCGGCCACGAGCAGTACTTC.